A selection of T cell receptor beta chains follows, all from one sample in a study of spatial heterogeneity in lung cancer. MiXCR, applied by TCRdb to the 5' RACE reads, yields one record per CDR3 protein. The table lists under 11,000 distinct CDR3 sequences, 3.7% of them singletons, with around 50% in the top ten. The sample here was PBMCs, taken at surgery. These TCRs come from a female donor with early-stage non-small cell lung cancer. The CDR3 runs from the conserved cysteine through the conserved F or W. D genes are given only for firm matches. Only part of the rows carry a size: once, few, many, or a class if the clone is expanded.

v_gene	j_gene	d_gene	abundance	CDR3nt	CDR3aa
TRBV7-8	TRBJ2-3	.	many	TGTGCCAGCAGGCCTACTAGGGCTAGCACAGATACGCAGTATTTT	CASRPTRASTDTQYF
TRBV12-3/TRBV12-4	TRBJ1-5	.	many	TGTGCCAGCAGTTTATTGGAGGGTCAGCCCCAGCATTTT	CASSLLEGQPQHF
TRBV4-3	TRBJ2-7	TRBD2	many	TGCGCCAGCAGCCAAGGGGCCAGCGGGATTTACGAGCAGTACTTC	CASSQGASGIYEQYF
TRBV6-2/TRBV6-3	TRBJ1-2	.	many	TGTGCCAGCAGTTACGAAGGACAGAGAGCTAACTATGGCTACACCTTC	CASSYEGQRANYGYTF
TRBV10-3	TRBJ1-5	.	.	TGTGCCATCGGGGAAGGGGGGGCGAGGCAGCCCCAGCATTTT	CAIGEGGARQPQHF
TRBV7-9	TRBJ1-2	.	many	TGTGCCAGCAGCTTAGCGGTGGAGGGAGGCTACACCTTC	CASSLAVEGGYTF
TRBV7-6	TRBJ2-5	TRBD2	many	TGTGCCAGCAGCTTAAATGTAGCGGGAGAGGGAGAGACCCAGTACTTC	CASSLNVAGEGETQYF
TRBV28	TRBJ1-5	.	many	TGTGCCAGCAGTTTAGCAGGGCCCCATCAGCCCCAGCATTTT	CASSLAGPHQPQHF
TRBV27	TRBJ2-3	.	many	TGTGCCAGCAGGGACTTCACAGATACGCAGTATTTT	CASRDFTDTQYF
TRBV19	TRBJ1-5	TRBD1	many	TGTGCCAGTACCCGGGGACAGGCCAATAGCAATCAGCCCCAGCATTTT	CASTRGQANSNQPQHF
TRBV7-9	TRBJ2-7	.	many	TGTGCCAGCAGCGGGACCTCGGCACCACCCTACGAGCAGTACTTC	CASSGTSAPPYEQYF
TRBV9	TRBJ2-2	.	many	TGTGCCAGCAGTCTGTGGGGACAGAACACCGGGGAGCTGTTTTTT	CASSLWGQNTGELFF
TRBV14	TRBJ2-3	.	many	TGTGCCAGCAGCTCCGGACAGTTCACAGATACGCAGTATTTT	CASSSGQFTDTQYF
TRBV15	TRBJ1-3	.	many	TGTGCCACCAGCAGAGATCGGGATTTCGGAAACACCATATATTTT	CATSRDRDFGNTIYF
TRBV20-1	TRBJ1-5	.	many	TGCAGTGCTAGAAACAGGGCTCTCAATCAGCCCCAGCATTTT	CSARNRALNQPQHF
TRBV6-6	TRBJ2-2	.	many	TGTGCCTGGGGGCGGAACACCGGGGAGCTGTTTTTT	CAWGRNTGELFF
TRBV18	TRBJ2-4	.	many	TGTGCCAGCTCACCAAGGTCCCTTGGTGGGGCCAAAAACATTCAGTACTTC	CASSPRSLGGAKNIQYF
TRBV24-1	TRBJ2-5	.	many	TGTGCCACCAGTGATTTTACGGGCAAGCCCCAAGAGACCCAGTACTTC	CATSDFTGKPQETQYF
TRBV25-1	TRBJ1-5	.	many	TGTGCCAGCAGTGAAAATGATCAGCCCCAGCATTTT	CASSENDQPQHF
TRBV7-8	TRBJ2-1	TRBD2	many	TGTGCCAGCAGCCTACCTCCGGGAGGGTCCCGGTGGGTCCGTCAGTTCTTC	CASSLPPGGSRWVRQFF
TRBV7-8	TRBJ1-5	.	many	TGTGCCAGCACCCCCCTGGCAGTATTCAATCAGCCCCAGCATTTT	CASTPLAVFNQPQHF
TRBV9	TRBJ1-1	.	many	TGTGCCAGCAGCGTAGCCCCAGAGGTTGGTGAAGCTTTCTTT	CASSVAPEVGEAFF
TRBV27	TRBJ1-1	.	medium-sized	TGTGCCAGCAGTTTTCTAGGGCCTAGTTACACTGAAGCTTTCTTT	CASSFLGPSYTEAFF
TRBV5-4	TRBJ2-3	.	many	TGTGCCAGCAGCTTTCTCCCGACAGATACGCAGTATTTT	CASSFLPTDTQYF
TRBV12-3/TRBV12-4	TRBJ2-3	.	few	TGTGCCAGCAGCAGTAGTGGGAGGCAGTATTTT	CASSSSGRQYF
TRBV24-1	TRBJ2-1	TRBD2	many	TGTGCCACCAGTGACCTAGCGGTAGTTGAGCAGTTCTTC	CATSDLAVVEQFF
TRBV10-3	TRBJ2-1	.	many	TGTGCCATCGGGGGGGGCCACGATGAGCAGTTCTTC	CAIGGGHDEQFF